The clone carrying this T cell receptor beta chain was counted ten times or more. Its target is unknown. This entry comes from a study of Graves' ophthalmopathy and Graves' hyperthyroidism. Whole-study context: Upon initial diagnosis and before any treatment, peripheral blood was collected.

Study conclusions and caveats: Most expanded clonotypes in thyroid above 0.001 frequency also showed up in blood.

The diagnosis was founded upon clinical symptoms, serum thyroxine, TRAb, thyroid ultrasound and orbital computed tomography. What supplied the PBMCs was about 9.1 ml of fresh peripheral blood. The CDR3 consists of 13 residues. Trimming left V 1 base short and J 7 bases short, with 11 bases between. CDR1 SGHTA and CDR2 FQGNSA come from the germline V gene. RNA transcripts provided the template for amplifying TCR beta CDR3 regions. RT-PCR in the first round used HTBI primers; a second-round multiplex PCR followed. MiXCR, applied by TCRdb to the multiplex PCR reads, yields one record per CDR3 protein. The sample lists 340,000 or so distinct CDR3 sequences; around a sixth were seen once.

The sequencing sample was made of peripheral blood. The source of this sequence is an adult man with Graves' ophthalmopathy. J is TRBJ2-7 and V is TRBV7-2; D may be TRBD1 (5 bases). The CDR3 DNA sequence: TGTGCCAGCAGCTTAGTGCAGGGTGGGGAGCAGTACTTC. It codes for CASSLVQGGEQYF.